This T cell receptor beta chain was recovered during a study of blood T cell repertoires in COVID-19. Participants spanned ages about 18 to 89 years and resided in 20 to 30 US areas. Clones were read by immunoSEQ multiplex PCR, and TCRdb kept only the in-frame ones, dropping some. The sample yields 350,000 or so clones, 80% to 90% seen once. V lost 4 bases and J lost 4, with 15 bases in between. The CDR3 consists of 15 residues. The germline V gene has CDR1 SGDLS and CDR2 YYNGEE. The sequencing input was PBMCs or T cells enriched from blood (not recorded which). The receptor's source is a woman between 40 and 50 years old with acute COVID-19. This chain joins TRBV9 and TRBJ1-3; no firm D call. The CDR3: CASSSEGAGGNTIYF. CDR3 sequence (DNA): TGTGCCAGCAGCTCCGAGGGAGCGGGGGGAAACACCATATATTTT.